Sequencing of this T cell receptor beta chain was carried out in a study of HIV-infected patients and healthy controls. MiXCR, applied by TCRdb to the 5' RACE reads, yields one record per CDR3 protein. The table lists about 70,000 distinct CDR3 sequences, about 17% of them singletons, with 5.5% to 6% in the top ten. The sample taken for sequencing was CD4+ T cells from blood. The sequence was obtained from a human donor in good health.

The CDR3 coding sequence is TGTGCCAGCCGGAGTACAGAGACCCAGTACTTC. Translation gives CASRSTETQYF. The gene calls are TRBV28 and TRBJ2-5; no firm D call. The CDR3 contains 11 residues. Looked up from germline, CDR1 is MDHEN and CDR2 is SYDVKM. V lost 8 bases, J lost 4 bases, and 8 bases lay in between.